Listed below are T cell receptor beta chains from one sample, sequenced in a study of T-cell reconstitution after alpha-beta-depleted transplantation in children. Via MiXCR, TCRdb re-called the PCR reads, giving one row per CDR3 protein. The data contain hundreds of thousands of distinct CDR3 sequences, around 12% of them singletons. Sequencing was performed on PBMCs, taken before TCRalphabeta/CD19-depleted stem cell transplant. The receptors were gathered from a girl aged 2-9 years with congenital amegakaryocytic thrombocytopenia, due to receive a stem cell transplant. Both conserved end residues are part of each CDR3. D genes are given only for firm matches. Part of the rows lack a size; the others show once, few, many or a class for expanded clones.

d_gene,v_gene,abundance,j_gene,CDR3aa,CDR3nt
.,TRBV6-2/TRBV6-3,.,TRBJ2-3,CASSYPDTQYF,TGTGCCAGCAGTTACCCTGATACGCAGTATTTT
.,TRBV7-9,few,TRBJ1-1,CASSLYRGVDTEAFF,TGTGCCAGCAGCTTATATCGGGGTGTGGACACTGAAGCTTTCTTT
TRBD1,TRBV4-2,.,TRBJ1-1,CASSQAQNRGRTEAFF,TGTGCCAGCAGCCAAGCCCAGAACAGGGGGCGTACTGAAGCTTTCTTT
.,TRBV5-5,.,TRBJ2-7,CASSWRGASGEQYF,TGTGCCAGCAGCTGGAGGGGAGCCTCAGGCGAGCAGTACTTC
TRBD2,TRBV5-1,.,TRBJ2-1,CASSSTSGKGQFF,TGCGCCAGCAGCTCGACTAGCGGGAAGGGGCAGTTCTTC
.,TRBV3-1,.,TRBJ2-7,CASSVAEYEQYF,TGTGCCAGCAGCGTAGCGGAATACGAGCAGTACTTC
.,TRBV15,once,TRBJ1-5,CATSIRTAGNQPQHF,TGTGCCACCAGCATCAGGACAGCGGGCAATCAGCCCCAGCATTTT
TRBD2,TRBV2,few,TRBJ2-1,CASGVRRESYNEQFF,TGTGCCAGCGGGGTCAGGCGGGAGAGCTACAATGAGCAGTTCTTC
.,TRBV5-1,many,TRBJ2-1,CASSLELTLGYNEQFF,TGCGCCAGCAGCTTGGAACTTACCCTCGGGTACAATGAGCAGTTCTTC
.,TRBV29-1,many,TRBJ2-2,CSYRYTGELFF,TGCAGTTATCGATACACCGGGGAGCTGTTTTTT
.,TRBV12-3/TRBV12-4,many,TRBJ1-1,CASSSGRLANTEAFF,TGTGCCAGCAGTTCGGGACGGTTGGCGAACACTGAAGCTTTCTTT
TRBD2,TRBV7-2,few,TRBJ2-2,CATSRTREATNTGELFF,TGTGCCACCAGCAGAACGCGGGAGGCAACTAACACCGGGGAGCTGTTTTTT
.,TRBV10-2,many,TRBJ2-1,CASKTSGPNEQFF,TGCGCCAGCAAGACAAGCGGACCCAATGAGCAGTTCTTC
.,TRBV28,.,TRBJ1-4,CASSPQGVSEKLFF,TGTGCCAGCAGCCCACAGGGAGTGTCTGAAAAACTGTTTTTT
TRBD2,TRBV7-2,.,TRBJ2-3,CASSLRIAGGPDTQYF,TGTGCCAGCAGCTTAAGGATTGCGGGAGGTCCAGATACGCAGTATTTT
.,TRBV20-1,.,TRBJ2-4,CSAGGFKQIQYF,TGCAGTGCTGGGGGGTTTAAACAAATTCAGTACTTC
TRBD2,TRBV12-3/TRBV12-4,many,TRBJ2-1,CASTPRGDPYNEQFF,TGTGCCAGCACCCCTCGGGGGGATCCCTACAATGAGCAGTTCTTC
TRBD2,TRBV9,many,TRBJ2-7,CASSDPTSSSSYEQYF,TGTGCCAGCAGCGACCCGACTAGCTCGAGCTCCTACGAGCAGTACTTC
.,TRBV10-2,.,TRBJ2-7,CASKHLYEQYF,TGCGCCAGCAAACACCTTTACGAGCAGTACTTC
.,TRBV6-5,many,TRBJ1-4,CASSYLVGGKRATNEKLFF,TGTGCCAGCAGTTACCTCGTCGGGGGTAAAAGAGCTACTAATGAAAAACTGTTTTTT
TRBD2,TRBV5-1,many,TRBJ2-3,CASSLGLRSTDTQYF,TGTGCCAGCAGCCTGGGACTAAGAAGCACAGATACGCAGTATTTT
.,TRBV12-5,.,TRBJ2-5,CASGPKVSQETQYF,TGTGCTAGTGGGCCGAAAGTTAGCCAAGAGACCCAGTACTTC
TRBD2,TRBV12-3/TRBV12-4,many,TRBJ2-3,CASSSGDGAGADTQYF,TGTGCCAGCAGTTCAGGGGATGGAGCGGGAGCGGATACGCAGTATTTT
.,TRBV20-1,many,TRBJ1-3,CSAMGGAVENTIYF,TGCAGTGCCATGGGGGGGGCGGTCGAAAACACCATATATTTT
TRBD2,TRBV20-1,many,TRBJ2-2,CSAREPGLAGGQFDTGELFF,TGCAGTGCTAGAGAACCGGGACTAGCGGGAGGGCAGTTCGACACCGGGGAGCTGTTTTTT
.,TRBV28,.,TRBJ1-1,CASSPLLGAEAFF,TGTGCCAGCAGTCCTCTGCTGGGCGCTGAAGCTTTCTTT
.,TRBV3-1,few,TRBJ2-1,CASSQDRPRGINEQFF,TGTGCCAGCAGCCAAGATCGGCCCAGGGGTATCAATGAGCAGTTCTTC
.,TRBV4-1,few,TRBJ2-2,CASSQVPRHTGELFF,TGCGCCAGCAGCCAAGTTCCGCGACACACCGGGGAGCTGTTTTTT
.,TRBV29-1,.,TRBJ2-7,CSVEAGAGEQYF,TGCAGCGTTGAAGCGGGAGCTGGGGAGCAGTACTTC
TRBD1,TRBV10-2,few,TRBJ1-4,CASRDRGPEKLFF,TGCGCCAGCAGGGACAGGGGGCCCGAAAAACTGTTTTTT
.,TRBV20-1,.,TRBJ2-3,CSAPGGPGGTDTQYF,TGCAGTGCGCCCGGAGGGCCAGGTGGCACAGATACGCAGTATTTT
TRBD2,TRBV5-1,.,TRBJ2-1,CASSPYTETSGNRFNEQFF,TGCGCCAGCAGCCCCTACACCGAGACTAGCGGGAATCGATTCAATGAGCAGTTCTTC
TRBD2,TRBV6-4,.,TRBJ2-7,CASSDSREGPLEQYF,TGTGCCAGCAGTGACTCGCGGGAGGGCCCCCTCGAGCAGTACTTC
.,TRBV12-3/TRBV12-4,few,TRBJ2-1,CASSLGYANEQFF,TGTGCCAGCAGTTTAGGCTATGCCAATGAGCAGTTCTTC
TRBD2,TRBV28,few,TRBJ2-7,CASSSRRGREYF,TGTGCCAGCAGTTCTCGACGGGGGAGGGAGTACTTC
TRBD1,TRBV6-1,many,TRBJ2-7,CASSVQGAYEQYF,TGCGCCAGCAGTGTTCAGGGGGCCTACGAGCAGTACTTC
.,TRBV19,.,TRBJ2-1,CASSRGPPDNEQFF,TGTGCCAGTAGTCGTGGGCCCCCCGACAATGAGCAGTTCTTC
TRBD1,TRBV3-1,.,TRBJ2-7,CASSPRGQGMGYEQYF,TGTGCCAGCAGCCCAAGGGGGCAGGGTATGGGCTACGAGCAGTACTTC
.,TRBV5-5,many,TRBJ2-1,CASSSWTNRLRQFF,TGTGCCAGCAGCTCCTGGACAAACCGGCTTCGGCAGTTCTTC
TRBD2,TRBV13,few,TRBJ2-1,CASSPRGRGRAGDSYNEQFF,TGTGCCAGCAGCCCCCGGGGGCGCGGGAGGGCCGGTGATTCCTACAATGAGCAGTTCTTC
.,TRBV25-1,.,TRBJ1-5,CASSEFGDGDQPQHF,TGTGCCAGCAGTGAATTTGGAGACGGAGATCAGCCCCAGCATTTT
.,TRBV28,many,TRBJ2-7,CASSLWGSPYEQYF,TGTGCCAGCAGTTTATGGGGAAGCCCCTACGAGCAGTACTTC
.,TRBV29-1,many,TRBJ2-1,CSVDPGPNEQFF,TGCAGCGTTGACCCGGGCCCCAATGAGCAGTTCTTC
TRBD1,TRBV7-9,few,TRBJ2-3,CASSFLLGQGGIDTQYF,TGTGCCAGCAGCTTCCTCCTGGGACAGGGAGGAATAGATACGCAGTATTTT
.,TRBV7-7,many,TRBJ2-7,CASSSSPGPPYEQYF,TGTGCCAGCAGCTCGTCCCCAGGGCCTCCCTACGAGCAGTACTTC
.,TRBV12-3/TRBV12-4,few,TRBJ1-2,CASSEPTEDGYTF,TGTGCCAGCAGTGAACCGACGGAAGATGGCTACACCTTC
.,TRBV7-2,.,TRBJ2-1,CATGDRNEQFF,TGTGCCACCGGAGACCGTAATGAGCAGTTCTTC
.,TRBV7-2,many,TRBJ2-7,CASSLEVGNDEQYF,TGTGCCAGCAGCTTGGAGGTTGGAAATGACGAGCAGTACTTC
.,TRBV12-3/TRBV12-4,many,TRBJ1-1,CASSSVGLTARDTRAEAFF,TGTGCCAGCAGTTCGGTTGGACTTACAGCACGGGACACCCGCGCTGAAGCTTTCTTT
.,TRBV5-1,.,TRBJ2-1,CASSSLEGSNEQFF,TGCGCCAGCAGCTCTCTGGAGGGGTCCAATGAGCAGTTCTTC
.,TRBV20-1,.,TRBJ1-5,CSARESGVLWQPQHF,TGCAGTGCTAGAGAAAGTGGGGTTCTATGGCAGCCCCAGCATTTT
.,TRBV20-1,.,TRBJ2-2,CSAIPVHDTGELFF,TGCAGTGCTATCCCCGTTCACGACACCGGGGAGCTGTTTTTT
TRBD2,TRBV5-1,many,TRBJ2-7,CASSLSAGSYEQYF,TGTGCCAGCAGTTTGTCAGCGGGATCCTACGAGCAGTACTTC
TRBD1,TRBV12-3/TRBV12-4,many,TRBJ1-1,CASSPGQGRTEAFF,TGCGCCAGCAGCCCCGGACAGGGTCGCACTGAAGCTTTCTTT
TRBD2,TRBV5-1,many,TRBJ2-3,CASSLVGGSGSDTQYF,TGCGCCAGCAGCTTGGTTGGCGGGAGCGGCTCAGATACGCAGTATTTT
TRBD2,TRBV10-3,many,TRBJ2-2,CAISGSLAGGELFF,TGTGCCATCAGTGGGTCGCTAGCGGGAGGGGAGCTGTTTTTT
TRBD1,TRBV12-3/TRBV12-4,.,TRBJ2-2,CASIGTELTGELFF,TGTGCCAGCATTGGGACAGAGTTGACCGGGGAGCTGTTTTTT